A selection of T cell receptor beta chains follows, all from one sample in a study of control samples from healthy donors and cancer patients. Some clones are missing from TCRdb's copy, which holds only in-frame ones; the method was immunoSEQ multiplex PCR. This table holds about 100,000 clones, about 88% found once. The material sequenced was blood. All receptors come from a woman in her fifties or sixties in good health. The CDR3 runs from the conserved cysteine through the conserved F or W.

v_gene	j_gene	CDR3aa
TRBV7-8	TRBJ2-3	CASSERPRSGGADTQYF
TRBV10-3	TRBJ2-3	CAIRDRGTSTDTQYF
TRBV5-1	TRBJ2-1	CAETSGGANEQFF
TRBV5-1	TRBJ2-5	CASSATSGTVKTQYF
TRBV5-1	TRBJ1-2	CASSLEGELGYTF
TRBV3-1/TRBV3-2	TRBJ2-1	CASSFGVAGNEQFF
TRBV6-5	TRBJ1-3	CASSWDRLRSGNTIYF
TRBV21-1	TRBJ2-7	CASSSPPPPEYYEQYF
TRBV6-4	TRBJ2-3	CASSERGTDTQYF
TRBV27	TRBJ2-7	CASSFGGGGSYEQYF
TRBV13	TRBJ1-2	CASSLGRGIANYGYTF
TRBV5-1	TRBJ2-2	CASSSGQLSGELFF
TRBV5-6	TRBJ2-5	CASSLEPGVRETQYF
TRBV5-4	TRBJ1-4	CASSYGTFEKLFF
TRBV13	TRBJ2-2	CASSLGTGELFF
TRBV9	TRBJ2-4	CASSVSGGNPLAKNIQYF
TRBV6-5	TRBJ1-1	CASSYERLKTEAFF
TRBV12-3/TRBV12-4	TRBJ2-2	CASTRGSPGELFF
TRBV11-2	TRBJ2-7	CASSSILAGGPYEQYF
TRBV5-1	TRBJ2-2	CASSLSGEGPGELFF
TRBV10-3	TRBJ1-1	CASRTGGNTEAFF
TRBV19	TRBJ1-1	CASSVRGPATEAFF
TRBV9	TRBJ1-1	CASSVDQGPEAFF